Given below is one TCR beta chain in context. The antigen is not known. Sequenced by immunoSEQ multiplex PCR; TCRdb stores in-frame clones only, minus some. The data show 150,000 or so clones, with roughly nine tenths seen just once and approximately 1.2% held by the top ten. The sample originates from a study of T cell responses to AZD1222 COVID-19 vaccine. The CDR3 has 17 residues. V lost 6 bases and J lost 1, with 21 bases in between. CDR1 and CDR2 (germline): MNHEY, SVGEGT. Study-wide points: Within unmutated variant regions lay the reported targets of nearly half of spike-specific TCRs.

This chain uses TRBV6-2 or TRBV6-3 with TRBJ2-5; no clear D gene. The sample was peripheral blood, taken 28 days after the second AZD1222 dose. The TCR comes from an adult who received the AZD1222 COVID-19 vaccine. CDR3 nucleotide sequence: TGTGCCAGCAGCCCCTACGGGTTGTCCAGCATCCAAGAGACCCAGTACTTC. Residues: CASSPYGLSSIQETQYF.